The T cell receptor (beta chain) described here comes from a study of blood T cell repertoires in COVID-19. Study background: Collection of acute and convalescent COVID-19 samples took place in the United States, Italy and Spain.

In the source study's methods: It was from reference gene primer amplification that nucleated cell counts were estimated. Sequencing was performed with immunoSEQ multiplex PCR; in TCRdb, only in-frame clones are kept and a portion is missing. The V and J calls and clone size were taken over from that table, and D and trimming were inferred from the DNA. Of roughly 110,000 clones in the sample, roughly 83% are singletons; the top ten hold over 4%. The CDR3 totals 13 residues. The TCR originated in a human donor in a cohort sampled during active COVID-19. The sequenced material came from peripheral blood. V usage is TRBV21-1 and J usage is TRBJ1-2; the table's D call, TRBD1, has no DNA check behind it. TRBV21-1 is a listed pseudogene. The CDR3 is CASSARTGGYYTF. The DNA of the CDR3 is TGTGCCAGCAGCGCGCGGACAGGGGGCTACTACACCTTC.